These 30 T cell receptor beta chains were all obtained from the same sample, sequenced in a study of Graves' ophthalmopathy and Graves' hyperthyroidism. For repertoire sequencing, the TCR beta CDR3 regions were amplified from RNA transcripts. Second-round multiplex PCR came after a first-round RT-PCR that employed HTBI primers. TCRdb recomputed calls from the multiplex PCR reads with MiXCR, one row per CDR3 protein. Of some 750,000 distinct CDR3 sequences listed, around 40% are singletons. Sample: peripheral blood. The source of these receptors is an adult man with Graves' ophthalmopathy.

The chain has TRBV7-9 and TRBJ1-1; TRBD1 agrees at 8 bases. This CDR3 is 15 amino acids long. Germline lookup yields CDR1 SEHNR and CDR2 FQNEAQ (reference sequence). V gave up 8 bases and J gave up 4 bases; unmatched junction bases: 12. The DNA of the CDR3 is TGTGCCAGCTCACCAGTGGGAACAGGGGGCACTGAAGCTTTCTTT. It yields the protein CASSPVGTGGTEAFF.

This clonotype occurred many times. The chain links TRBV24-1 to TRBJ2-5; 8 bases align to TRBD1. The ends lost 2 bases at V and 0 bases at J; junction bases unmatched: 4. Germline V gene sequence: CDR1 KGHDR, CDR2 SFDVKD. CDR3 length: 16 residues. The CDR3 coding sequence is TGTGCCACCAGTGATTACGGGACAGGCAACCAAGAGACCCAGTACTTC. Translation gives CATSDYGTGNQETQYF.

This chain connects TRBV15 to TRBJ2-7; D gene uncertain. Germline V gene lookup returns CDR1 LNHNV and CDR2 YYDKDF (reference sequence). V shed 2 bases and J shed 6 bases, with 14 bases lying between them. The CDR3 consists of 14 residues. As DNA, the CDR3 is TGTGCCACCAGCAGAAAGGATCAGATCGGCGAGCAGTACTTC. Amino acids: CATSRKDQIGEQYF.

This clonotype has more than one count but fewer than ten. This chain uses TRBV20-1 with TRBJ1-1; the match to TRBD1 covers 7 bases. The CDR3 contains 16 residues. V was clipped by 5 bases and J by 2 bases; unmatched bases: 14. Germline V gene lookup returns CDR1 DFQATT and CDR2 SNEGSKA (reference sequence). The CDR3 loop reads CSACDRVSWDNTEAFF. CDR3 DNA: TGCAGTGCTTGCGACAGGGTATCCTGGGACAACACTGAAGCTTTCTTT.

In this sample, this clonotype turned up many times. The V and J genes are TRBV25-1 and TRBJ2-5; 9 positions match TRBD1. The ends lost 3 bases at V and 4 bases at J; junction bases unmatched: 9. Germline V gives CDR1 MGHDK, CDR2 SYGVNS. The CDR3 has 16 amino acids. The CDR3 spells CASSDPSGTGRETQYF. Written as DNA, the CDR3 is TGTGCCAGCAGTGACCCGTCCGGGACAGGGAGAGAGACCCAGTACTTC.

Comments on this clonotype: An end of the junction differs from the germline gene, which may be a read error. The rearrangement links TRBV7-2 to TRBJ2-2; a weak D match, TRBD2 (5 bases). Germline CDR1 and CDR2: SGHTA and FQGNSA. The CDR3 totals 17 residues. CDR3 region: CANSLWSSGPNTGELFF. CDR3 nucleotides: TGTGCCAACAGCTTGTGGTCGAGCGGACCTAACACCGGGGAGCTGTTTTTT.

As regards this clonotype: A much larger clone differs by one base, so this may be a read error. The chain couples TRBV29-1 to TRBJ2-7, with D unclear. The V end lost 8 bases, the J end lost 4 bases, and 18 bases lay between the germline ends. The CDR3 is 13 amino acids. Per the germline V gene, CDR1 is SQVTM and CDR2 is ANQGSEA. The CDR3 sequence: CSTTTPIGYEQYF. In DNA, the CDR3 is TGCAGCACCACGACTCCTATTGGGTACGAGCAGTACTTC.

J is TRBJ2-6 and V is TRBV7-9; TRBD1 matches at 9 bases. Trimming removed 6 bases from V and 1 base from J; junction bases left unmatched: 7. CDR3 size: 17 residues. Germline CDR1 is SEHNR and CDR2 is FQNEAQ (reference sequence). CDR3 in amino acids: CASSHTGGTSGANVLTF. In DNA, the CDR3 is TGTGCCAGCAGTCATACAGGGGGCACATCTGGGGCCAACGTCCTGACTTTC.

The chain carries TRBV25-1 and TRBJ2-5; a possible D gene is TRBD2 (6 bases). The CDR3 length is 15 residues. Germline CDR1 is MGHDK and CDR2 is SYGVNS. Trimming cost V 5 bases and J 5 bases, with 18 bases left between them. DNA for the CDR3: TGTGCCAGCAGTCCGACCCCAGGGACTCGTGAGACCCAGTACTTC. Translation gives CASSPTPGTRETQYF.

Only a few counts were recorded for this clonotype. The chain employs TRBV7-2 and TRBJ2-5, with 7 bases matching TRBD1. Germline V gene sequence: CDR1 SGHTA, CDR2 FQGNSA. This CDR3 spans 15 amino acids. V lost 5 bases, J lost 2 bases, and 8 bases stayed unmatched. The CDR3, as DNA: TGTGCCAGCAGCCCCACAGGGGACCGACAAGAGACCCAGTACTTC. It yields the protein CASSPTGDRQETQYF.

This clonotype was seen repeatedly, ten times or more. J is TRBJ1-1 and V is TRBV29-1; D uncertain. The germline V and J ends were trimmed by 5 bases and 3 bases, with 19 bases remaining between them. Germline V lookup: CDR1 SQVTM, CDR2 ANQGSEA. The CDR3 totals 15 residues. The CDR3 sequence: CSVSPGFRIDTEAFF. CDR3 DNA sequence: TGCAGCGTTTCACCCGGTTTCAGGATAGACACTGAAGCTTTCTTT.

The chain combines TRBV12-3 or TRBV12-4 with TRBJ1-5; possibly TRBD1 for D (5 bases). Deletions cut 7 bases from V and 0 bases from J, with 10 bases between. This CDR3 region has 14 residues. This CDR3 reads CASTWGNSNQPQHF. The DNA of the CDR3 is TGTGCCAGCACGTGGGGCAATAGCAATCAGCCCCAGCATTTT.

The rearrangement uses TRBV2 and TRBJ1-3, with D hard to call. CDR1 is SNHLY and CDR2 is FYNNEI in the germline V gene. Deletions cut 2 bases from V and 3 bases from J, with 5 bases between. The CDR3 spans 13 residues. The CDR3 reads CASSEWDGNTIYF. CDR3 sequence (DNA): TGTGCCAGCAGTGAATGGGATGGAAACACCATATATTTT.

The V call is TRBV2, the J call TRBJ1-5, with D tentatively TRBD1 (6 bases). The CDR3 is 15 amino acids. Trimming pared 6 bases from V and 5 bases from J, leaving 17 bases between. The germline gives CDR1 SNHLY, CDR2 FYNNEI. CDR3 residues: CASSSSGEGDQPQHF. In DNA form, the CDR3 reads TGTGCCAGCAGCAGCAGTGGAGAGGGGGATCAGCCCCAGCATTTT.

The CDR3 DNA sequence: TGTGCCAGTAGTGTCCGGGCCGCCGTGGAGACCCAGTACTTC. Translation: CASSVRAAVETQYF. This chain uses TRBV5-6 with TRBJ2-5; D unclear. Germline V gives CDR1 SGHDT, CDR2 YYEEEE. This CDR3 spans 14 amino acids. V dropped 8 bases and J dropped 5 bases, with 19 bases sitting between them.

As regards this clonotype: A read error is likely, as this CDR3 ends without the conserved phenylalanine or tryptophan. The chain is built from TRBV7-9 and TRBJ1-1; D is ambiguous. Trimming removed 3 bases at V and 0 bases at J, with 2 bases between. This CDR3 is 12 amino acids long. From germline, CDR1 is SEHNR and CDR2 FQNEAQ (reference sequence). CDR3 in amino acids: CASSFLNTEAFL. The CDR3 DNA sequence: TGTGCCAGCAGCTTTCTGAACACTGAAGCTTTCCTT.

This clonotype appeared many times. This chain uses TRBV7-8 with TRBJ2-7; the match to TRBD2 covers 7 bases. With 7 bases clipped from V and 2 bases from J, the junction kept 8 bases outside the gene matches. Per germline, CDR1 SGHVS and CDR2 FQNEAQ. The CDR3 is 14 amino acids. CDR3 residues: CASTIAGITYEQYF. The CDR3 nucleotides read TGTGCCAGCACCATAGCGGGTATTACCTACGAGCAGTACTTC.

With respect to this clonotype: One base away lies a much larger clone, so this may be a sequencing read error. The rearrangement uses TRBV7-9 and TRBJ2-7; a weak D match, TRBD1 (5 bases). This CDR3 comprises 13 residues. CDR1 and CDR2 (germline): SEHNR, FQNEAQ (reference sequence). The DNA for the CDR3 is TGTGCCGGCAGCTCCGACAGTCCCTACGAGCAGTACTTC. It translates to CAGSSDSPYEQYF.

This clonotype occurred many times. V and J are TRBV29-1 and TRBJ1-2, with D maybe TRBD1 (5 bases). This CDR3 spans 12 amino acids. V was clipped by 7 bases and J by 1 base, with 10 bases between them. CDR1 is SQVTM and CDR2 is ANQGSEA in the germline V gene. In nucleotides, the CDR3 is TGCAGCGATGAGACAGTTAACTATGGCTACACCTTC. Protein sequence: CSDETVNYGYTF.

Comment on this clonotype: A much larger clone lies one base from this, so it may be a read error. This CDR3 fails to terminate in the conserved phenylalanine or tryptophan, so it likely reflects a read error. The chain uses TRBV7-2 and TRBJ1-1, with D perhaps matching TRBD1 (5 bases). Germline CDR1 SGHTA, CDR2 FQGNSA. Trimming cost V 5 bases and J 3 bases, with 16 bases left between them. The CDR3 runs to 15 residues. The CDR3 DNA reads as TGTGCCAGCAGCCCGAGTTTGGGGCGGTACACTGAAGCTTTCCTT. As protein: CASSPSLGRYTEAFL.

This clonotype appeared a few times. This chain links TRBV7-2 with TRBJ1-1, with TRBD1 matching over 10 bases. Germline CDR1 reads SGHTA; CDR2 reads FQGNSA. V trimming: 4 bases; J trimming: 0 bases; junction bases outside the gene matches: 2. The CDR3 covers 15 residues. This chain's CDR3 is CASSWGQGLNTEAFF. As DNA, the CDR3 is TGTGCCAGCAGCTGGGGACAGGGGCTGAACACTGAAGCTTTCTTT.

In the case of this clonotype: One end of the junction fails to match germline, which may point to a read error. The rearrangement links TRBV24-1 to TRBJ1-5, with TRBD1 matching over 12 bases. From germline, CDR1 is KGHDR and CDR2 SFDVKD. The CDR3 loop spans 18 amino acids. CDR3 DNA sequence: TGTGCCAGCAGTTTAACGGGGACAGGGGGCTACCTCAATCAGCCCCAGCATTTT. It yields the protein CASSLTGTGGYLNQPQHF.

The chain's CDR3 is CAWSDRRDRNPYEQYF. CDR3 nucleotide sequence: TGTGCCTGGAGTGACCGCCGGGACAGGAACCCCTACGAGCAGTACTTC. J is TRBJ2-7 and V is TRBV30; 8 bases fit TRBD1. The CDR3 has 16 residues. From germline, CDR1 is GTSNPN and CDR2 SVGIG (reference sequence). V lost 1 base, J lost 2 bases, and 10 bases stayed unmatched.

V gene TRBV6-1 combines with J gene TRBJ1-6; D unresolved. Between the trimmed V and J ends, which lost 6 bases and 4 bases, there was a span of 13 bases. Germline values: CDR1 MNHNS, CDR2 SASEGT. CDR3 length: 15 residues. CDR3 sequence (DNA): TGTGCCAGCAGGCTGTCGGAGACTTATAATTCACCCCTCCACTTT. It encodes CASRLSETYNSPLHF.

V and J are TRBV7-2 and TRBJ2-2, with 10 nucleotides matching TRBD1. Germline V CDR1 and CDR2: SGHTA, FQGNSA. The CDR3 totals 15 residues. J lost 6 bases, V lost 1 base, and 2 bases had no gene match. The CDR3 is CASSLVGQGPGELFF. The CDR3 coding sequence is TGTGCCAGCAGCTTAGTGGGACAGGGGCCCGGGGAGCTGTTTTTT. Full variable domain (missing parts from reference TRBV7-2 and TRBJ2-2): GAGVSQSPSNKVTEKGKDVELRCDPISGHTALYWYRQSLGQGLEFLIYFQGNSAPDKSGLPSDRFSAERTGGSVSTLTIQRTQQEDSAVYLCASSLVGQGPGELFFGEGSRLTVL.

The chain employs TRBV2 and TRBJ2-3; 14 nucleotides agree with TRBD2. The germline V gene encodes CDR1 SNHLY and CDR2 FYNNEI. The trim removed 5 bases at V and 0 bases at J, leaving 4 bases unmatched. The CDR3 covers 17 residues. The CDR3 DNA reads TGTGCCAGCAGTTCGGGACTAGCGGGGGCTAGCACAGATACGCAGTATTTT. This encodes CASSSGLAGASTDTQYF.

The sample holds a few counts of this clonotype. This rearrangement joins TRBV5-1 to TRBJ1-1, with D perhaps matching TRBD1 (5 bases). CDR3 length equals 16 residues. Trimming removed 4 bases at V and 4 bases at J, with 20 bases between. Germline assignment: CDR1 SGHRS and CDR2 YFSETQ. CDR3 sequence: CASSPLFWGSGTEAFF. CDR3 nucleotide sequence: TGCGCCAGCAGCCCCCTTTTTTGGGGGTCGGGCACTGAAGCTTTCTTT.

The chain couples TRBV7-9 to TRBJ1-4; D gene unclear. V was pared by 5 bases and J by 4 bases, with 14 bases between. CDR1 is SEHNR and CDR2 is FQNEAQ in the germline V gene (reference sequence). The CDR3 has 15 amino acids. DNA of the CDR3: TGTGCCAGCAGCCAAGATCTAAGGTTTAATGAAAAACTGTTTTTT. Translation gives CASSQDLRFNEKLFF.

The chain is built from TRBV10-3 and TRBJ1-1; no clear D. Trimming pared 8 bases from V and 0 bases from J, leaving 13 bases between. This CDR3 comprises 14 residues. The germline V gene has CDR1 ENHRY and CDR2 SYGVKD. The CDR3 here is CAICRPTVNTEAFF. The CDR3 DNA is TGTGCCATCTGCAGACCAACGGTGAACACTGAAGCTTTCTTT.

This clonotype was recorded many times. The rearrangement links TRBV10-3 to TRBJ1-2, with D perhaps matching TRBD1 (5 bases). Trimming cost V 10 bases and J 7 bases, with 16 bases left between them. The CDR3 loop spans 12 amino acids. CDR1 is ENHRY, CDR2 SYGVKD, per germline. The CDR3 is CASSDSVGGYTF. In DNA, the CDR3 is TGTGCCAGCAGCGACAGCGTCGGTGGCTACACCTTC.